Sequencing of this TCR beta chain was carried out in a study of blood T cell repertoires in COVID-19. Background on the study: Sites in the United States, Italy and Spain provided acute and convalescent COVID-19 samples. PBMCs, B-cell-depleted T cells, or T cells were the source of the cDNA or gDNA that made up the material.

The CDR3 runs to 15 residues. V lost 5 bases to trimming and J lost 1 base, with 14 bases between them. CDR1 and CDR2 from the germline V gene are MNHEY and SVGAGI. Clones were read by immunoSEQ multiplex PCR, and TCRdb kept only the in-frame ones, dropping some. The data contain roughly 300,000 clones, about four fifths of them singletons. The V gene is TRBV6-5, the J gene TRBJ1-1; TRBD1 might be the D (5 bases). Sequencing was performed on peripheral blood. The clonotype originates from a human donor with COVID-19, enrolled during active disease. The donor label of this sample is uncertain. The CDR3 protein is CASSPETDWNTEAFF. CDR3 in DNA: TGTGCCAGCAGTCCCGAGACAGATTGGAACACTGAAGCTTTCTTT.